This TCR beta chain derives from a study of blood T cell repertoires in COVID-19. Study details: The samples span acute and convalescent COVID-19 from the United States, Italy and Spain.

CDR1 and CDR2 (germline): MDHEN, SYDVKM. This CDR3 spans 15 amino acids. V was clipped by 6 bases and J by 7 bases, with 18 bases between them. Patients from Seattle were sampled longitudinally, starting during active infection. Here immunoSEQ multiplex PCR was the method, and the copy in TCRdb shows in-frame clones only, minus some. The sample has around 70,000 clones, approximately 93% seen once. The clonotype comes from a man aged 45 to 65 with COVID-19, enrolled during active disease. Sequenced: peripheral blood. V gene TRBV28 combines with J gene TRBJ2-2; TRBD1 is a possible D gene (5 bases). The CDR3 nucleotides read TGTGCCAGCAGATCCACGGGCCCTAGGGGCGGGGAGCTGTTTTTT. It yields the protein CASRSTGPRGGELFF.